The 2 T cell receptor beta chains below were found in one sample sequenced in a study of blood T cell repertoires in COVID-19. The repertoire was sequenced with immunoSEQ multiplex PCR; TCRdb's copy has only in-frame clones and lacks some. The table has about 200,000 clones, 70% to 90% seen once. The sequencing sample was made of peripheral blood. The receptors here all came from a man in his sixties with active or convalescent COVID-19.

This sequence joins TRBV11-1 and TRBJ2-1; TRBD2 might be the D (6 bases). CDR3 size: 16 residues. From germline, CDR1 is SGHAT and CDR2 FQDESV (reference sequence). Trimming stripped 5 bases from V and 1 base from J, with 15 bases between. The CDR3 bases are TGTGCCAGCAGCCCTAACAGGAGGGGATCCTACAATGAGCAGTTCTTC. Translation: CASSPNRRGSYNEQFF.

For this clone: Compared with germline, one end of the junction differs, possibly owing to a read error. This chain uses TRBV29-1 with TRBJ2-7; the D gene is possibly TRBD1 (6 bases). CDR1 and CDR2 (germline): SQVTM, ANQGSEA. The CDR3 is 14 residues long. The CDR3 spells CSVESRRQGYEQYF. In DNA form, the CDR3 reads TGCAGCGTTGAATCCAGGCGCCAGGGGTACGAGCAATACTTC.